This TCR beta chain was sequenced in a study of cytomegalovirus exposure and HLA in healthy donors. Study-level results: With later analysis, a missense DCLRE1C variant became linked to TCR beta V- and J-gene trimming. According to reports, the classifier identified cytomegalovirus status with high specificity and sensitivity.

PCR was performed using 60 Vbeta and 13 Jbeta primers. Clones were sequenced by immunoSEQ multiplex PCR, and TCRdb holds only the in-frame ones, with some missing. The top ten clones hold about 4% of a sample with 100,000 to 150,000 clones, under 85% of them seen once. Note on this clone: Its antigen is currently unknown.

This CDR3 comprises 14 residues. Germline V gene sequence: CDR1 ENHRY, CDR2 SYGVKD. The J segment lost 0 bases and the V segment lost 10 bases, leaving 4 bases of the junction unmatched. Sequencing was done on a sample of PBMCs. This chain links TRBV10-3 with TRBJ1-5, with 9 bases identical to TRBD1. The receptor was isolated from a woman in her forties or fifties in good health and CMV-seropositive. The CDR3 loop is CASRDRVSNQPQHF. CDR3 in DNA: TGTGCCAGCCGGGACAGGGTTAGCAATCAGCCCCAGCATTTT.